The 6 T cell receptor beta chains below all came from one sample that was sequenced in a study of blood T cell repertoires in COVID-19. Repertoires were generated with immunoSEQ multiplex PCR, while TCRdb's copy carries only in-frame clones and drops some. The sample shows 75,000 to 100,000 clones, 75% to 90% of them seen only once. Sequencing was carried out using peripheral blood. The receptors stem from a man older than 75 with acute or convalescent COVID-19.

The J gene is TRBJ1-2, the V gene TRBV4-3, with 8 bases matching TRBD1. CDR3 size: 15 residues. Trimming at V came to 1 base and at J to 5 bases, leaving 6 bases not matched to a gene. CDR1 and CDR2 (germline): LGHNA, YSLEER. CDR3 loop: CASSQVDREGYGYTF. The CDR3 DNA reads TGCGCCAGCAGCCAAGTGGACAGGGAGGGTTATGGCTACACCTTC.

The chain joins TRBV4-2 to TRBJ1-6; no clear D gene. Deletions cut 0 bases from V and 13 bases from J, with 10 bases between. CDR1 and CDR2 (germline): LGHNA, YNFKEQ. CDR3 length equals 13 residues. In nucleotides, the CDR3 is TGTGCCAGCAGCCAAGATAGAAGCTGGCCCCTCCACTTT. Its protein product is CASSQDRSWPLHF.

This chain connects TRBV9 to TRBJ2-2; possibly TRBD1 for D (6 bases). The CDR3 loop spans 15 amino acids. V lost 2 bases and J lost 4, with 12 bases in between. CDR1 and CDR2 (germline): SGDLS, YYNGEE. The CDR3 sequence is CASSVSGGFTGELFF. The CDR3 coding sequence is TGTGCCAGCAGCGTTTCTGGGGGCTTCACCGGGGAGCTGTTTTTT.

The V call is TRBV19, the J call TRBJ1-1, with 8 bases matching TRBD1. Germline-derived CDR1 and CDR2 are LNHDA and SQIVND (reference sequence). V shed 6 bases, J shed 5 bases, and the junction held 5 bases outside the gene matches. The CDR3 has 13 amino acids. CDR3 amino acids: CASRAQGGTEAFF. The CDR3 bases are TGTGCCAGTAGGGCACAGGGGGGGACTGAAGCTTTCTTT.

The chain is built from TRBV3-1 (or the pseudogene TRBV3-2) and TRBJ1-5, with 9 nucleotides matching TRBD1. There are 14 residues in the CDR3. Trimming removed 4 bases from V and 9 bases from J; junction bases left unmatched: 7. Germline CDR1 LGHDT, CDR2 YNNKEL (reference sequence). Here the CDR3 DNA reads TGTGCCAGCAGCCCGGGACAGGGCGTCGGGCCCCAGCATTTT. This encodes CASSPGQGVGPQHF.

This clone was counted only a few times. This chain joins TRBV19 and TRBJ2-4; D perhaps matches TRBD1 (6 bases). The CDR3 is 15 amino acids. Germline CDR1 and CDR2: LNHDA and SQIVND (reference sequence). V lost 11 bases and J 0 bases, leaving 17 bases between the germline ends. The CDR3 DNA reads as TGTGCCTCCAGCCCGGGACAACTAGCCAAAAACATTCAGTACTTC. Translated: CASSPGQLAKNIQYF.